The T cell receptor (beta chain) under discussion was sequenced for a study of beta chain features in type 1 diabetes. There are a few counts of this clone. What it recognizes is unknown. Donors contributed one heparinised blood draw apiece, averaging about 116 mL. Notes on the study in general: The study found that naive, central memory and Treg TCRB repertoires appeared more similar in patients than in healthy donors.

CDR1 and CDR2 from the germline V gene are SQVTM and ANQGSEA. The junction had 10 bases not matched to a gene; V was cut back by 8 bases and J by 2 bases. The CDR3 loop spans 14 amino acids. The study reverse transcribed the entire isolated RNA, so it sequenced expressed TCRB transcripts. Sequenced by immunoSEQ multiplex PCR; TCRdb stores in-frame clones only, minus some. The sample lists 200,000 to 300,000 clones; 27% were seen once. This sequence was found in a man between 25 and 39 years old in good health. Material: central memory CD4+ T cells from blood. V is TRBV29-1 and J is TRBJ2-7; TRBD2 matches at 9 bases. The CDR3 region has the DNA TGCAGCTTCAGGGGGACTAGCCTGACCTACGAGCAGTACTTC. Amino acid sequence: CSFRGTSLTYEQYF.